What follows are 23 T cell receptor beta chains derived from one specimen sequenced in a study of T cells in Graves' hyperthyroidism and ophthalmopathy. TCR beta CDR3 regions were amplified from RNA. Initially, a first-round RT-PCR of the TCR CDR3 employed the HTBI primer set. In TCRdb, the multiplex PCR reads were re-called with MiXCR into one record per CDR3 protein. Among about 720,000 distinct CDR3 sequences listed, around 15% were seen once. Input material: blood. All receptors derive from a man aged 18 to 30 with Graves' hyperthyroidism.

This clonotype showed up many times. The V gene is TRBV5-8, the J gene TRBJ1-1; 9 bases map to TRBD1. Germline V CDR1 and CDR2: SGHTS, YDEGEE. The CDR3 is 15 residues long. The V segment lost 4 bases and the J segment 1 base; nucleotides outside the gene matches: 5. The CDR3 reads CASSRTGQGNTEAFF. The CDR3 DNA is TGTGCCAGCAGCCGAACGGGACAGGGGAACACTGAAGCTTTCTTT.

The rearrangement uses TRBV28 and TRBJ2-7; 8 bases line up with TRBD1. CDR3 length: 15 residues. The germline V gene encodes CDR1 MDHEN and CDR2 SYDVKM. The trim removed 3 bases at V and 3 bases at J, leaving 7 bases unmatched. CDR3 amino acids: CASSFRDRKNYEQYF. CDR3 DNA: TGTGCCAGCAGTTTCCGGGACAGGAAGAACTACGAGCAGTACTTC.

As to this clonotype: With a much larger clone just one base away, this may be a read error. The V and J genes are TRBV7-9 and TRBJ1-1; 7 nucleotides agree with TRBD1. The CDR3 covers 14 residues. Trimming removed 4 bases from V and 10 bases from J; junction bases left unmatched: 12. The germline V gene has CDR1 SEHNR and CDR2 FQNEAQ (reference sequence). CDR3 nucleotides: TGTGCCAGCAGCTCAGGGGGGGTCTCCGCTGGAGCTTTCTTT. Protein sequence: CASSSGGVSAGAFF.

Notes on this clonotype: A read error may account for a junction end that differs from germline. The rearrangement uses TRBV27 and TRBJ2-2, with D perhaps being TRBD1 or TRBD2 (6 bases each). Germline values: CDR1 MNHEY, CDR2 SMNVEV (reference sequence). The CDR3 covers 15 residues. The chain's CDR3 is CASKRGDRNAGELFF. The CDR3 DNA reads TGTGCCAGCAAAAGGGGGGATAGGAACGCCGGGGAGCTGTTTTTT.

This clonotype was seen at least ten times. This chain's CDR3 is CASRWDSSYEQYF. The CDR3 nucleotides are TGTGCCAGCAGGTGGGACAGTAGCTACGAGCAGTACTTC. The rearrangement uses TRBV7-8 and TRBJ2-7; 7 bases are a match to TRBD1. After removal of 6 bases from V and 3 bases from J, the junction contained 5 bases not matched to a gene. Germline values: CDR1 SGHVS, CDR2 FQNEAQ. This CDR3 contains 13 residues.

J is TRBJ2-2 and V is TRBV27, with TRBD2 matching over 14 bases. Germline CDR1 reads MNHEY; CDR2 reads SMNVEV (reference sequence). The J segment lost 5 bases and the V segment lost 10 bases, leaving 12 bases of the junction unmatched. There are 17 residues in the CDR3. The CDR3 sequence: CATKGLAGGGMTGELFF. In nucleotides, the CDR3 is TGTGCCACAAAAGGACTAGCGGGAGGAGGGATGACCGGGGAGCTGTTTTTT.

There are a few counts of this clonotype. The chain is built from TRBV6-1 and TRBJ1-1, with unresolved D. The CDR3 spans 14 residues. Germline V CDR1 and CDR2: MNHNS, SASEGT. Trimming left V 5 bases short and J 2 bases short, with 12 bases between. This CDR3 is CASSLLDLNTEAFF. The CDR3 DNA reads TGTGCCAGCAGTCTCCTGGACCTCAACACTGAAGCTTTCTTT.

The V and J genes are TRBV20-1 and TRBJ2-2; the D is unclear. The V gene's germline CDR1 is DFQATT and CDR2 SNEGSKA (reference sequence). The CDR3 spans 11 residues. Trimming stripped 3 bases from V and 3 bases from J, with 2 bases between. CDR3 sequence (DNA): TGCAGTGCTAGTGACACCGGGGAGCTGTTTTTT. It codes for CSASDTGELFF.

The rearrangement uses TRBV24-1 and TRBJ2-2; possible D gene TRBD1, 6 bases. This CDR3 region has 15 residues. Germline loops: CDR1 KGHDR, CDR2 SFDVKD. Deletions cut 1 base from V and 3 bases from J, with 8 bases between. The CDR3 nucleotides are TGTGCCACCAGTGATTTCTACAGGGACACCGGGGAGCTGTTTTTT. Protein product: CATSDFYRDTGELFF.

This clonotype has just a few counts. CDR3 sequence reads: CASSLDGVAGYTF. The CDR3 DNA follows: TGTGCCAGCAGCTTAGATGGGGTGGCTGGCTACACCTTC. J is TRBJ1-2 and V is TRBV7-9, with D hard to call. V was shortened by 1 base and J by 7 bases, with 10 bases between the two germline ends. This CDR3 is built from 13 residues. Germline loops: CDR1 SEHNR, CDR2 FQNEAQ (reference sequence).

The CDR3 reads CATSRDRTGRNTGELFF. CDR3 DNA: TGTGCCACCAGCAGAGACCGGACAGGGCGGAACACCGGGGAGCTGTTTTTT. V and J are TRBV15 and TRBJ2-2; TRBD1 matches at 8 bases. This CDR3 contains 17 residues. Looked up from germline, CDR1 is LNHNV and CDR2 is YYDKDF (reference sequence). Germline trimming cut 0 bases from V and 1 base from J; bases unmatched to any gene: 4.

In the case of this clonotype: A much bigger clone sits one base away, suggesting this may be a read error. The CDR3 reads CAWRVMGNTEAFF. The CDR3 nucleotides read TGTGCCTGGAGGGTGATGGGCAACACTGAAGCTTTCTTT. This sequence joins TRBV30 and TRBJ1-1; D gene uncertain. The germline V gene has CDR1 GTSNPN and CDR2 SVGIG (reference sequence). This CDR3 is 13 amino acids long. V lost 3 bases and J 2 bases, leaving 10 bases between the germline ends.

This chain connects TRBV3-1 to TRBJ1-1; possibly TRBD1 for D (6 bases). Between the trimmed V and J ends, which lost 0 bases and 12 bases, there was a span of 17 bases. The CDR3 runs to 14 residues. Germline-derived CDR1 and CDR2 are LGHDT and YNNKEL (reference sequence). CDR3 bases: TGTGCCAGCAGCCAAGATCTGAGGGAGGGGGGAACTTTCTTT. Translated, it gives CASSQDLREGGTFF.

The table lists this clonotype with a few counts. V and J are TRBV7-2 and TRBJ2-3; 7 positions agree with TRBD1. V gave up 5 bases and J gave up 2 bases; unmatched junction bases: 7. Germline CDR1 and CDR2: SGHTA and FQGNSA. This CDR3 region has 15 residues. As DNA, the CDR3 is TGTGCCAGCAGCACCCAAGGGGGCCTCACAGATACGCAGTATTTT. Encoded protein: CASSTQGGLTDTQYF.

This clonotype was seen repeatedly, ten times or more. The chain employs TRBV20-1 and TRBJ2-3, with D possibly matching TRBD2 (5 bases). Germline CDR1 reads DFQATT; CDR2 reads SNEGSKA (reference sequence). CDR3 length: 13 residues. Trimming took off 3 bases at V and 12 bases at J, with 19 bases between the two ends. CDR3 amino acids: CSARRLATSIQYF. Written as DNA, the CDR3 is TGCAGTGCTAGGAGGCTAGCTACAAGTATACAGTATTTT.

This clonotype was counted between two and nine times. The CDR3 nucleotides are TGTGCCAGCAGTTTACGGCTAGCTAGAAACACCATATATTTT. The encoded protein is CASSLRLARNTIYF. The gene calls are TRBV28 and TRBJ1-3; D remains unclear. The CDR3 has 14 amino acids. CDR1 and CDR2 from the germline V gene are MDHEN and SYDVKM. Trimming removed 2 bases from V and 5 bases from J, with 10 bases in between.

This clonotype was seen more than once but under ten times. The gene calls are TRBV30 and TRBJ2-5; either TRBD1 or TRBD2 may fit D (5 bases each). In germline, CDR1 is GTSNPN, CDR2 SVGIG (reference sequence). The CDR3 contains 14 residues. Trimming removed 2 bases at V and 5 bases at J, with 15 bases between. DNA of the CDR3: TGTGCCTGGAGTTGGGGCAAGACGGGGGAGACCCAGTACTTC. This codes for CAWSWGKTGETQYF.

Turning to this clonotype: With a much larger clone just one base away, this may be a read error. This chain links TRBV11-1 with TRBJ1-1; perhaps TRBD1 as D (5 bases). The V gene's germline CDR1 is SGHAT and CDR2 FQDESV (reference sequence). The CDR3 runs to 13 residues. V shed 6 bases and J shed 5 bases, with 13 bases lying between them. CDR3 residues: CASSMIWGTEAFF. CDR3 nucleotides: TGTGCCAGCAGTATGATCTGGGGGACTGAAGCTTTCTTT.

This clonotype was seen ten or more times. The chain joins TRBV28 to TRBJ2-7; 10 bases are a match to TRBD2. Germline V lookup: CDR1 MDHEN, CDR2 SYDVKM. V trimming: 6 bases; J trimming: 6 bases; junction bases outside the gene matches: 8. The CDR3 is made up of 14 amino acids. The CDR3 sequence is CASRPLAGVGEQYF. CDR3 DNA sequence: TGTGCCAGCAGGCCGCTAGCGGGAGTGGGCGAGCAGTACTTC.

This clonotype was observed a handful of times. The chain recombines TRBV19 with TRBJ1-5, with 10 bases aligning to TRBD1. The length of the CDR3 is 17 residues. Germline assignment: CDR1 LNHDA and CDR2 SQIVND (reference sequence). V lost 5 bases, J lost 2 bases, and 9 bases stayed unmatched. This CDR3 is CASSPRTGGWGNQPQHF. CDR3 DNA: TGTGCCAGTAGTCCTAGGACAGGGGGATGGGGCAATCAGCCCCAGCATTTT.

This clonotype was picked up a small number of times. The V call is TRBV2, the J call TRBJ2-2; 13 bases match TRBD2. CDR3 size: 16 residues. The germline V gene encodes CDR1 SNHLY and CDR2 FYNNEI. Losses at the gene ends were 8 bases for V and 0 bases for J; bases not matched to a gene: 3. CDR3 bases: TGTGCCAGCGGACTAGCGGGAGTTGCGAACACCGGGGAGCTGTTTTTT. Its translation: CASGLAGVANTGELFF. Based on the CDR3 plus reference TRBV2 and TRBJ2-2, the full variable domain is EPEVTQTPSHQVTQMGQEVILRCVPISNHLYFYWYRQILGQKVEFLVSFYNNEISEKSEIFDDQFSVERPDGSNFTLKIRSTKLEDSAMYFCASGLAGVANTGELFFGEGSRLTVL.

This clonotype was picked up many times. The chain is built from TRBV11-2 and TRBJ1-2, with 7 nucleotides matching TRBD1. Germline lookup yields CDR1 SGHAT and CDR2 FQNNGV. J lost 2 bases, V lost 3 bases, and 15 bases had no gene match. This CDR3 has 18 amino acids. The CDR3, as DNA: TGTGCCAGCAGCTTTAGCGTTTACAGGGGATCCCCCAACTATGGCTACACCTTC. The encoded protein is CASSFSVYRGSPNYGYTF.

This chain links TRBV19 with TRBJ1-5; no clear D gene. The CDR3 consists of 15 residues. The germline V gene encodes CDR1 LNHDA and CDR2 SQIVND (reference sequence). Deletions cut 3 bases from V and 2 bases from J, with 11 bases between. The CDR3 spells CASSILSDGNQPQHF. CDR3 DNA: TGTGCCAGTAGTATTCTGTCTGATGGCAATCAGCCCCAGCATTTT.